This T cell receptor beta chain was sequenced during a study of chemoradiotherapy in HPV16-positive cancers. The CDR3 loop spans 12 amino acids. Germline CDR1 SNHLY, CDR2 FYNNEI. V lost 5 bases and J lost 3, with 8 bases in between. Sequencing used immunoSEQ multiplex PCR; TCRdb keeps in-frame clones, though not all of them. The sample contains some 900 clones, almost 90% of which appear only once. A single count supports this clone. Its antigen remains unknown. General study findings and limits: Non-HPV-specific T cells did not expand in tumors during treatment, whereas candidate HPV-specific clones and E7-related motifs did. For HPV16-positive patients, expanding HPV-responsive T cells associated with longer recurrence-free survival.

The sequencing used tumor tissue, collected from a patient who underwent chemoradiotherapy. The clonotype was recovered from a human donor with HPV-associated anogenital cancer. V and J are TRBV2 and TRBJ2-7, with D uncertain. The CDR3 loop reads CASSSERYEQYF. The DNA for the CDR3 is TGTGCCAGCAGTTCAGAACGCTACGAGCAGTACTTC.